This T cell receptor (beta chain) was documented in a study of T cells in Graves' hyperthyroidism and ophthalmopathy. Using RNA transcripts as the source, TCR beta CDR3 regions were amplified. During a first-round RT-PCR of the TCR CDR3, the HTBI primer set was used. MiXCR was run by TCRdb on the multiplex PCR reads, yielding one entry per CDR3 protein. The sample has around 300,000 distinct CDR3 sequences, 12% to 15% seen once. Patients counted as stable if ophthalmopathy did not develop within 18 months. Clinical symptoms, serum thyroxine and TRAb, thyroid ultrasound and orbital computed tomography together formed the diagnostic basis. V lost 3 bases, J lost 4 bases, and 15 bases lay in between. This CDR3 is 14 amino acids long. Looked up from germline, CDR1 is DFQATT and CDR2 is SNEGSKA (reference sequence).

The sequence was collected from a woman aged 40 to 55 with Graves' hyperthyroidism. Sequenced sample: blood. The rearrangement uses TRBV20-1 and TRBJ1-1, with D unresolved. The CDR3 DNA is TGCAGTGCTAGCCGGGGTTCGGCTGGCACTGAAGCTTTCTTT. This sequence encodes CSASRGSAGTEAFF.